One and the same sample provided the 2 T cell receptor beta chains below, sequenced in a study of shared clonotypes between healthy human individuals. Produced via immunoSEQ multiplex PCR; TCRdb's table is partial and in-frame only. The profile shows around 1,000,000 clones, approximately 77% of them singletons. Sequencing input: memory CD4+ T cells from PBMCs. Subset reported: CD45RA-negative fraction. The receptors derive from a man aged 18-30 years in good health. Some clones in this sample may be carry-over from other donors' samples.

The chain uses TRBV28 and TRBJ1-4; 11 bases agree with TRBD1. Germline trimming cut 8 bases from V and 8 bases from J; bases unmatched to any gene: 10. Germline CDR1 MDHEN, CDR2 SYDVKM. This CDR3 spans 15 amino acids. The CDR3, as DNA: TGTGCCAGCTCTATCGCGGGACAGGGGGGCGAAAAACTGTTTTTT. Translating gives CASSIAGQGGEKLFF.

V and J are TRBV2 and TRBJ1-4, with TRBD1 as a possible D gene (5 bases). Per the germline V gene, CDR1 is SNHLY and CDR2 is FYNNEI. Trimming removed 6 bases at V and 0 bases at J, with 11 bases between. This CDR3 spans 15 amino acids. CDR3 in amino acids: CASRMYRTTNEKLFF. The CDR3 nucleotides read TGTGCCAGCAGGATGTACAGGACAACTAATGAAAAACTGTTTTTT.